The rows below give T cell receptor beta chains drawn from one sample of a study of T cells in Graves' hyperthyroidism and ophthalmopathy. Each CDR3 protein gets one entry after TCRdb re-called the multiplex PCR reads with MiXCR. The data hold over 700,000 distinct CDR3 sequences, with 30% to 40% observed a single time. The specimen was blood. These receptors were taken from a woman aged 40 to 50 with Graves' hyperthyroidism. The CDR3 runs from the conserved cysteine through the conserved F or W. The D gene is left open where the match is weak. Not all rows give a size; the values are once, few, many and, for expanded clones, a class.

CDR3	DNA	length	D	V	J	size
CASFTGELFF	TGTGCCAGCTTCACGGGGGAGCTGTTTTTT	10	NA	TRBV6-2/TRBV6-3	TRBJ2-2	once
CASNRDRDSYEQYF	TGTGCCAGTAACCGGGACCGCGATTCCTACGAGCAGTACTTC	14	NA	TRBV10-3	TRBJ2-7	many
CASSQIWGPDEKLFF	TGTGCCAGCAGCCAAATTTGGGGCCCCGACGAAAAACTGTTTTTT	15	NA	TRBV14	TRBJ1-4	NA
CASSPPHPGQGGGEQYF	TGTGCCAGCTCACCACCTCACCCGGGACAGGGGGGTGGCGAGCAGTACTTC	17	TRBD1	TRBV10-3	TRBJ2-7	NA
CATSAQGAWETQYF	TGTGCCACCAGCGCTCAGGGGGCGTGGGAGACCCAGTACTTC	14	TRBD1	TRBV24-1	TRBJ2-5	many
CSVGEGFRGDTEAFF	TGCAGCGTTGGGGAGGGGTTCAGGGGCGACACTGAAGCTTTCTTT	15	NA	TRBV29-1	TRBJ1-1	many
CASSRDRTKLFF	TGTGCCAGCAGCCGGGATCGGACAAAACTGTTTTTT	12	NA	TRBV19	TRBJ1-4	NA
CASSSGAGGGQPQHF	TGTGCCAGCAGCTCGGGGGCAGGGGGCGGTCAGCCCCAGCATTTT	15	TRBD1	TRBV5-5	TRBJ1-5	NA
CASSLWTNEQYF	TGTGCCAGCAGCTTGTGGACGAATGAGCAGTACTTC	12	NA	TRBV11-2	TRBJ2-7	NA
CASSQREWLHEQYF	TGTGCCAGCAGCCAGCGGGAATGGTTACACGAGCAGTACTTC	14	NA	TRBV14	TRBJ2-7	NA
CASSRAGGDTEAFF	TGTGCCAGCAGCCGGGCAGGGGGCGACACTGAAGCTTTCTTT	14	TRBD1	TRBV7-9	TRBJ1-1	many
CASNQEGGRSPLHF	TGTGCCAGCAACCAGGAGGGCGGGCGTTCACCCCTCCACTTT	14	NA	TRBV2	TRBJ1-6	many
CASSSADGGYTF	TGTGCCAGCAGCTCGGCAGACGGTGGCTACACCTTC	12	NA	TRBV7-3	TRBJ1-2	few
CASRISLGYGYTF	TGCGCCAGCAGAATCTCGTTGGGCTATGGCTACACCTTC	13	NA	TRBV5-1	TRBJ1-2	few
CSAREADSYEQYF	TGCAGTGCTAGAGAGGCAGATTCCTACGAGCAGTACTTC	13	NA	TRBV20-1	TRBJ2-7	NA
CASSLDQQGWKEQYF	TGTGCCAGCAGCTTAGATCAACAGGGCTGGAAAGAGCAGTACTTC	15	NA	TRBV11-2	TRBJ2-7	NA
CASSSSGGHEQYF	TGTGCCAGCAGCTCCAGCGGGGGCCACGAGCAGTACTTC	13	TRBD2	TRBV7-2	TRBJ2-7	few
CATSEQGGGPDTQYF	TGTGCCACCAGTGAACAGGGGGGAGGACCAGATACGCAGTATTTT	15	TRBD1	TRBV24-1	TRBJ2-3	NA
CASWEAGKAAFF	TGTGCCAGCTGGGAGGCAGGGAAGGCAGCTTTCTTT	12	NA	TRBV5-4	TRBJ1-1	many
CATSDLGDTQYF	TGTGCCACCAGTGACCTAGGAGATACGCAGTATTTT	12	NA	TRBV24-1	TRBJ2-3	few